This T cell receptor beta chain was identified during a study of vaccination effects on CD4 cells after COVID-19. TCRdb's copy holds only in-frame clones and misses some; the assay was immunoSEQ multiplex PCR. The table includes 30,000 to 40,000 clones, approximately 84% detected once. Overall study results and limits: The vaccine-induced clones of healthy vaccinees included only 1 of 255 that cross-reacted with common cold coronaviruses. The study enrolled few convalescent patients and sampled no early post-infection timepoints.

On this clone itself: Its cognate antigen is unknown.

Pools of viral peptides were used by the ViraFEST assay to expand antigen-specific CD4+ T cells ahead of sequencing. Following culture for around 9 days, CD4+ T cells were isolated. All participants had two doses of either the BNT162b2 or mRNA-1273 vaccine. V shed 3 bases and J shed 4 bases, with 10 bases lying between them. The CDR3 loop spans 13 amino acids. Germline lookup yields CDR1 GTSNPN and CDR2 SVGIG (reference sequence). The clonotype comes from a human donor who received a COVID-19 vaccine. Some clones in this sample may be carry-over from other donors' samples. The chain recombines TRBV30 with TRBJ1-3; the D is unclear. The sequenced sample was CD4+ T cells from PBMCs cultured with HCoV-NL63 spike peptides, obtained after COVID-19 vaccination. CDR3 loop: CAWRFVGGNTIYF. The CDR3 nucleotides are TGTGCCTGGAGGTTCGTGGGGGGAAACACCATATATTTT.